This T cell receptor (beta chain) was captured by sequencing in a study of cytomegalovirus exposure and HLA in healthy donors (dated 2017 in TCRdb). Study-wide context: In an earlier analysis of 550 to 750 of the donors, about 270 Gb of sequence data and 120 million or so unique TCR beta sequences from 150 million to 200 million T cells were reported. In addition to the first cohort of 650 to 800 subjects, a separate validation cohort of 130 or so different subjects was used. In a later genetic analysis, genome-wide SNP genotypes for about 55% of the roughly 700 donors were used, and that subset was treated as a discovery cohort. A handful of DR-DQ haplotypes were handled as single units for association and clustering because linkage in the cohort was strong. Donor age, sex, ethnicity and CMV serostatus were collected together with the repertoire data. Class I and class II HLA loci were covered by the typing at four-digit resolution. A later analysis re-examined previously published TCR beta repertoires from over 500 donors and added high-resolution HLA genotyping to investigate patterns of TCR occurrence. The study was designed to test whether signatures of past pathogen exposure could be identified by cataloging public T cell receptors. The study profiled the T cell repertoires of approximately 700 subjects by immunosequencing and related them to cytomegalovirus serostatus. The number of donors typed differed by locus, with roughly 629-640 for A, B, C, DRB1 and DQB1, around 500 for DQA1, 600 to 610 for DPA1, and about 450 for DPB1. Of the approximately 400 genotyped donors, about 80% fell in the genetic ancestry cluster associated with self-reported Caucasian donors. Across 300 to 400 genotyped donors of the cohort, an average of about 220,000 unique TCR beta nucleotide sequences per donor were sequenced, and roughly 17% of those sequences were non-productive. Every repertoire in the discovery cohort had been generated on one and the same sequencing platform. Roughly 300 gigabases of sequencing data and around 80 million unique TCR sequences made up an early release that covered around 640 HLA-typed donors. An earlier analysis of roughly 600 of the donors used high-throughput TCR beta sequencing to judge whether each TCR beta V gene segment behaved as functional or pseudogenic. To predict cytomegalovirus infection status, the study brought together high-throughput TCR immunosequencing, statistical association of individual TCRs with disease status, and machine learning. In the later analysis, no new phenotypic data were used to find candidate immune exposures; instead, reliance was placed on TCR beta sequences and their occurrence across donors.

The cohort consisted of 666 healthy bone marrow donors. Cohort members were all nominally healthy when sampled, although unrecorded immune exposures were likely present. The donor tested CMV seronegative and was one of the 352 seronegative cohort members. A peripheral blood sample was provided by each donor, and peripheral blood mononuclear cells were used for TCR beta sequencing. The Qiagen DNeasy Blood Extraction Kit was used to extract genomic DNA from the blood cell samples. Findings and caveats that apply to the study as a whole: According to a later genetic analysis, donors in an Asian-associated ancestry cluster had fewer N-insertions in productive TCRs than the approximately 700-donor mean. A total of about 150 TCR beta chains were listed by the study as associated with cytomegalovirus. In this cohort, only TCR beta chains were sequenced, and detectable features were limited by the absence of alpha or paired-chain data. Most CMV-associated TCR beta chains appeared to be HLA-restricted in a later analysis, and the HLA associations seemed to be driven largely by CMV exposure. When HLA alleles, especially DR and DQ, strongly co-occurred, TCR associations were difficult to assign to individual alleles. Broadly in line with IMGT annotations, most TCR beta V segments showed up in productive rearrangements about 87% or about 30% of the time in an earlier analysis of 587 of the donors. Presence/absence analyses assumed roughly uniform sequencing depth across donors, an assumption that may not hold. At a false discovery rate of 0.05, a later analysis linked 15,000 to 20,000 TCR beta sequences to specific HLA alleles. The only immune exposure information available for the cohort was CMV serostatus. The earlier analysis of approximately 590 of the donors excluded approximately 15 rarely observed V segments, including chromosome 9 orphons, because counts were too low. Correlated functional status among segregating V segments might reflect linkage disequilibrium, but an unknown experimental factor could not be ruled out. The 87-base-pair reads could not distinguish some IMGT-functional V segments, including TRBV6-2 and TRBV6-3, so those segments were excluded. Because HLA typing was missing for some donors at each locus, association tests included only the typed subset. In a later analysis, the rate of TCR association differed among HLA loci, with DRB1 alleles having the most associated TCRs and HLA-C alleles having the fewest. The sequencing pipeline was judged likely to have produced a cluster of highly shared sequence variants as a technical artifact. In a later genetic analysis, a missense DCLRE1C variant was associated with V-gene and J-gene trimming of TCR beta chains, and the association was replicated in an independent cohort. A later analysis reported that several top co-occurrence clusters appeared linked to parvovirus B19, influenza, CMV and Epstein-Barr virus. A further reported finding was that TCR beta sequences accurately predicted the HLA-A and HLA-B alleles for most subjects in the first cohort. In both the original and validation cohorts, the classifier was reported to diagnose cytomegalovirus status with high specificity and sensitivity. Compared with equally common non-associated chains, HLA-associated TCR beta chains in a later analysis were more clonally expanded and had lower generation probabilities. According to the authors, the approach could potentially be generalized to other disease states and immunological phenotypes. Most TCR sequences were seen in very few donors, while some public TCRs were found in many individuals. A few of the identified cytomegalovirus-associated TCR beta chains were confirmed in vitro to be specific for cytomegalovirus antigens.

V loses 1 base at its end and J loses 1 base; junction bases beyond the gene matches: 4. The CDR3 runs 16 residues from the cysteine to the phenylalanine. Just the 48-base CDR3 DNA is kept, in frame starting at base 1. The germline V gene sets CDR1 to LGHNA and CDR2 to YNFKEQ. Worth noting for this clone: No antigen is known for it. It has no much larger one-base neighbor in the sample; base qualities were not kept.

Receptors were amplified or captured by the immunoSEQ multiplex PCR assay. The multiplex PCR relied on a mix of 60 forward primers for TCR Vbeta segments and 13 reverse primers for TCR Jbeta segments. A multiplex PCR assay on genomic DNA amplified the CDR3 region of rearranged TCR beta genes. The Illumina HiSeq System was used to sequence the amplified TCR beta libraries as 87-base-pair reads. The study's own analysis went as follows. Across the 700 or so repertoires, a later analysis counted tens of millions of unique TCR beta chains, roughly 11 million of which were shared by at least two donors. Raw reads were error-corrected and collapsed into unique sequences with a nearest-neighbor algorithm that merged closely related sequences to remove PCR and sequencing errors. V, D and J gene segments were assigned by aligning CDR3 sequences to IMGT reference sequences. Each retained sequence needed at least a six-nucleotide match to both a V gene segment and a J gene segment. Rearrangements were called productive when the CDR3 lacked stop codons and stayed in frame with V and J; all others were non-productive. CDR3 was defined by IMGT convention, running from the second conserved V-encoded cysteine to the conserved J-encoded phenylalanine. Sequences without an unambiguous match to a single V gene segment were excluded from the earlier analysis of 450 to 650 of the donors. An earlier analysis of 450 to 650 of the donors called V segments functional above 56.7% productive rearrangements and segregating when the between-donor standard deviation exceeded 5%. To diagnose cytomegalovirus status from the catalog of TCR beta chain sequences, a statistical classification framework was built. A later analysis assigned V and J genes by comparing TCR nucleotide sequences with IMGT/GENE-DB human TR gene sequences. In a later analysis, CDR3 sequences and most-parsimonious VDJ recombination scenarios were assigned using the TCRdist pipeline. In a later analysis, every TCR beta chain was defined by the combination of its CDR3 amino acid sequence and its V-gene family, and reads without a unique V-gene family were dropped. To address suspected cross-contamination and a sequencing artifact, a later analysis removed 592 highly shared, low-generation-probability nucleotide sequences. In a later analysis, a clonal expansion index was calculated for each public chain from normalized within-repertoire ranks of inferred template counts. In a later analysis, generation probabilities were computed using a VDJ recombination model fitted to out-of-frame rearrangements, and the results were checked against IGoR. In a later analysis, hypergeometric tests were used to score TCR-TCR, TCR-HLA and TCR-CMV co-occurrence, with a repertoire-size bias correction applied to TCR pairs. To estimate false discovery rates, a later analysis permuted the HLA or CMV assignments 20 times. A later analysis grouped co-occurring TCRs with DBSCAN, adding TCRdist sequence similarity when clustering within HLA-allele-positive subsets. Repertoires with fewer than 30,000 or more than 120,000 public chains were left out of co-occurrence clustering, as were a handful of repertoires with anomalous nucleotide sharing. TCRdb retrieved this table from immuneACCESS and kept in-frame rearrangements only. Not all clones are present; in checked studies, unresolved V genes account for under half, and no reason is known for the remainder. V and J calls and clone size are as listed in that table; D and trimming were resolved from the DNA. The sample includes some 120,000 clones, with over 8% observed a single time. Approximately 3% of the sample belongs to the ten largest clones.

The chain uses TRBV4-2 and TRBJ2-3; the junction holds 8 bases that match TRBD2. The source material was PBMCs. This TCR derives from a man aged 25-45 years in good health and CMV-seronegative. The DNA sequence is TGTGCCAGCAGCCAAGTGTTGCGGGAGGGCACAGATACGCAGTATTTT. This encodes CASSQVLREGTDTQYF.